This TCR beta chain was observed in a study of cytomegalovirus exposure and HLA in healthy donors (dated by TCRdb to about 2017). With regard to the full study: The 700 or so repertoires of the first cohort and the roughly 120 validation repertoires were produced on the same platform, according to a later analysis. A separate validation cohort of more than 100 different subjects was used in addition to the roughly 700-subject first cohort. The aim of the study was to test whether cataloging public T cell receptors could identify signatures of past pathogen exposure. To predict cytomegalovirus infection status, the study brought together high-throughput TCR immunosequencing, statistical association of individual TCRs with disease status, and machine learning.

The donors were included in the validation cohort of around 120 subjects, a group kept apart from the approximately 670-subject first cohort. Receptor libraries were prepared by the immunoSEQ multiplex PCR assay. The study's processing was this. A statistical classification framework was built for diagnosing cytomegalovirus status from the catalog of TCR beta chain sequences. TCRdb stores this immuneACCESS table with in-frame sequences only. Part of the clones is absent; in the studies checked, under half of the shortfall reflects unresolved V genes, and no reason is known for the rest. V and J calls and clone size are copied from that table; D and trimming were computed from the DNA. The sample data list fewer than 140,000 clones, and about 87% of these were observed just once. About 1.8% of the sample is taken by the ten largest. Of note for this clone: It lacks a known antigen. It has no much larger one-base neighbor in the sample; base qualities were not kept.

The CDR3 holds 14 amino acids from the cysteine to the phenylalanine. The entry retains the CDR3 DNA only, 42 bases that are in frame from base 1. V and J lose 4 bases and 4 bases, and a span of 14 bases separates them. Per the germline V gene (reference sequence), SGHNT is the CDR1 and YYREEE is the CDR2. Study-wide conclusions, independent of this receptor: Most TCR sequences were observed very rarely across donors, whereas some public TCRs were present in many individuals. All 120 or so repertoires were used to score co-occurrence in the validation cohort in a later analysis, because that analysis had no HLA typing for the cohort. A total of fewer than 200 TCR beta chains were listed by the study as associated with cytomegalovirus. A few of the identified cytomegalovirus-associated TCR beta chains were confirmed in vitro to be specific for cytomegalovirus antigens. According to the authors, the approach could potentially be generalized to other disease states and immunological phenotypes. Cytomegalovirus status was reported to be diagnosed by the classifier with high specificity and sensitivity in both the original and validation cohorts. Subsequent analysis determined that TCRs grouped into clusters in the first cohort also showed a tendency toward co-occurrence across the 130 or so validation repertoires, and about 94% of cluster scores exceeded 0.

This sequence uses TRBV5-4 and TRBJ1-1, with the D gene too uncertain to name. The TCR comes from a woman under 30 in good health and CMV-seropositive. Input material: PBMCs. The sequence in DNA is TGTGCCAGCAGCCACTCACGGTCTTTCACTGAAGCTTTCTTT. Translated, this is CASSHSRSFTEAFF.